The 24 T cell receptor beta chains presented below share a single source sample, sequenced in a study of cytomegalovirus exposure and HLA in healthy donors. The PCR employed 60 Vbeta primers together with 13 Jbeta primers. This table comes from immunoSEQ multiplex PCR, and its TCRdb copy is limited to in-frame clones, with some not included. The repertoire holds approximately 70,000 clones, with around 70% as singletons. The source material was PBMCs. Every receptor here comes from a woman aged 30 to 39 in good health and CMV-seropositive.

The CDR3 nucleotides are TGTGCCCAAGGACAGGGGAGGTACGAGCAGTACTTC. Protein: CAQGQGRYEQYF. This chain links TRBV30 with TRBJ2-7; 9 bases agree with TRBD1. The trim removed 8 bases at V and 4 bases at J, leaving 6 bases unmatched. Germline lookup yields CDR1 GTSNPN and CDR2 SVGIG (reference sequence). CDR3 length: 12 residues.

V and J are TRBV25-1 and TRBJ2-7; 9 bases line up with TRBD2. This CDR3 is 15 amino acids long. Germline values: CDR1 MGHDK, CDR2 SYGVNS. With V trimmed by 6 bases and J by 7 bases, 13 bases remained unmatched. CDR3 residues: CASSAPGREGREQYF. In DNA, the CDR3 is TGTGCCAGCAGCGCCCCTGGGCGGGAGGGCCGGGAGCAGTACTTC.

The genes are TRBV4-1 and TRBJ2-7; 9 bases align to TRBD1. This CDR3 contains 16 residues. The V gene's germline CDR1 is MGHRA and CDR2 YSYEKL. V shed 0 bases and J 4 bases; nucleotides not matched to a gene: 7. The CDR3 coding sequence is TGCGCCAGCAGCCAAGATCTCCCGGGACAGGGTTACGAGCAGTACTTC. Translation: CASSQDLPGQGYEQYF.

This clone was seen only a few times. The J gene is TRBJ2-7, the V gene TRBV6-5, with D perhaps TRBD1 (6 bases). The CDR3 totals 15 residues. Trimming removed 5 bases from V and 1 base from J, with 15 bases in between. The germline V gene encodes CDR1 MNHEY and CDR2 SVGAGI. DNA of the CDR3: TGTGCCAGCAGTCGACAAGGACAGAGATCCTACGAGCAGTACTTC. Amino acid sequence: CASSRQGQRSYEQYF.

The chain links TRBV15 to TRBJ2-7; 8 nucleotides align to TRBD1. The CDR3 loop spans 15 amino acids. The V gene end was trimmed by 0 bases and the J gene end by 7 bases; junction bases not matched to a gene: 8. The germline CDR1 and CDR2 sequences are LNHNV and YYDKDF (reference sequence). The CDR3 coding sequence is TGTGCCACCAGCAGAGACAGGGGGCGCGTACAGGAGCAGTACTTC. This codes for CATSRDRGRVQEQYF.

V usage is TRBV15 and J usage is TRBJ2-1, with D maybe TRBD1 (5 bases). CDR1 is LNHNV and CDR2 is YYDKDF in the germline V gene (reference sequence). Trimming left V 0 bases short and J 0 bases short, with 18 bases between. The CDR3 extends over 19 amino acids. The CDR3 nucleotides are TGTGCCACCAGCAGAGATTACCAGGAAGGGGCAAGCTCCTACAATGAGCAGTTCTTC. Protein sequence: CATSRDYQEGASSYNEQFF.

This chain connects TRBV28 to TRBJ1-2; D gene unclear. CDR1 and CDR2 (germline): MDHEN, SYDVKM. The CDR3 is 12 residues long. V lost 2 bases, J lost 1 base, and 2 bases lay in between. CDR3 in DNA: TGTGCCAGCAGTTTACTTAACTATGGCTACACCTTC. Translation: CASSLLNYGYTF.

In this sample, this clone turned up a few times. The genes are TRBV18 and TRBJ1-3; perhaps TRBD1 as D (6 bases). Trimming pared 4 bases from V and 2 bases from J, leaving 24 bases between. The CDR3 extends over 19 amino acids. Germline V gene data show CDR1 as KGHSH and CDR2 as LQKENI. The CDR3 is CASSRTSGEGRITGNTIYF. CDR3 sequence (DNA): TGTGCCAGCTCACGTACCTCAGGGGAGGGACGGATTACTGGAAACACCATATATTTT.

The CDR3, as DNA: TGTGCCAGCAGCCCGGACAGGTCCTGGGAAAAACTGTTTTTT. Encoded protein: CASSPDRSWEKLFF. This chain uses TRBV7-8 with TRBJ1-4; TRBD1 aligns across 7 bases. The V segment lost 5 bases and the J segment 8 bases; nucleotides outside the gene matches: 8. Germline V gene sequence: CDR1 SGHVS, CDR2 FQNEAQ. The CDR3 covers 14 residues.

The CDR3 protein is CASSLARGRSGELFF. The CDR3 DNA is TGTGCCAGCAGCTTAGCGCGGGGTCGGTCCGGGGAGCTGTTTTTT. The J gene is TRBJ2-2, the V gene TRBV7-2; D is perhaps TRBD2 (6 bases). The CDR3 extends over 15 amino acids. From germline, CDR1 is SGHTA and CDR2 FQGNSA. With 0 bases removed from V and 6 bases from J, the gap between germline ends came to 11 bases.

This rearrangement joins TRBV30 to TRBJ2-2; maybe TRBD2 (6 bases). Germline-derived CDR1 and CDR2 are GTSNPN and SVGIG (reference sequence). V lost 5 bases, J lost 2 bases, and 12 bases lay in between. The length of the CDR3 is 14 residues. This CDR3 reads CAWSTRGNTGELFF. The CDR3 nucleotides read TGTGCCTGGTCGACTAGGGGCAACACCGGGGAGCTGTTTTTT.

This sequence joins TRBV18 and TRBJ2-1; TRBD1 matches 10 bases. Germline values: CDR1 KGHSH, CDR2 LQKENI. The CDR3 consists of 14 residues. J lost 6 bases, V lost 9 bases, and 8 bases had no gene match. The CDR3 DNA follows: TGTGCCAGTGACCGGGACAGGGGCGGCAATGAGCAGTTCTTC. Protein product: CASDRDRGGNEQFF.

This chain uses TRBV6-1 with TRBJ2-7; D is uncertain. The V end lost 4 bases, the J end lost 1 base, and 11 bases lay between the germline ends. Germline V gene lookup returns CDR1 MNHNS and CDR2 SASEGT. This CDR3 comprises 14 residues. CDR3 protein: CASSAWAVSYEQYF. The CDR3 coding sequence is TGTGCCAGCAGTGCATGGGCAGTATCCTACGAGCAGTACTTC.

A few counts support this clone. This chain joins TRBV2 and TRBJ2-3, with TRBD2 identical over 9 bases. The germline V gene encodes CDR1 SNHLY and CDR2 FYNNEI. CDR3 length equals 15 residues. Unmatched junction bases numbered 3, after V lost 3 bases and J lost 2 bases. The CDR3 protein is CASSDLAGFTDTQYF. The CDR3 region has the DNA TGTGCCAGCAGTGACCTAGCGGGATTCACAGATACGCAGTATTTT.

A few counts support this clone. The chain employs TRBV6-5 and TRBJ2-4; tentatively, D is TRBD1 (6 bases). The V gene lost 0 bases and the J gene lost 3 bases, with 12 bases spanning the gap. The germline CDR1 and CDR2 sequences are MNHEY and SVGAGI. This CDR3 spans 16 amino acids. CDR3 residues: CASSYSRDNFKNIQYF. The DNA of the CDR3 is TGTGCCAGCAGTTACTCCCGGGACAACTTCAAAAACATTCAGTACTTC.

V and J are TRBV7-2 and TRBJ2-2, with 7 positions matching TRBD1. The CDR3 is 15 amino acids. Germline V gene sequence: CDR1 SGHTA, CDR2 FQGNSA. J lost 1 base, V lost 6 bases, and 5 bases had no gene match. DNA of the CDR3: TGTGCCAGCAGTCCTGACAGGGAGAACACCGGGGAGCTGTTTTTT. Translation gives CASSPDRENTGELFF. The full variable domain, in which reference TRBV7-2 and TRBJ2-2 provide the parts outside the CDR3, is GAGVSQSPSNKVTEKGKDVELRCDPISGHTALYWYRQSLGQGLEFLIYFQGNSAPDKSGLPSDRFSAERTGGSVSTLTIQRTQQEDSAVYLCASSPDRENTGELFFGEGSRLTVL.

The rearrangement links TRBV28 to TRBJ2-3; 9 nucleotides agree with TRBD2. V lost 5 bases and J lost 8; bases outside the gene matches: 8. Germline V gene lookup returns CDR1 MDHEN and CDR2 SYDVKM. CDR3 size: 14 residues. The CDR3 region has the DNA TGTGCCAGCAGTGAGGCGGGAGGGCCCGGTACGCAGTATTTT. Protein product: CASSEAGGPGTQYF.

V and J are TRBV28 and TRBJ2-1, with 10 nucleotides matching TRBD1. Germline values: CDR1 MDHEN, CDR2 SYDVKM. The CDR3 covers 17 residues. Trimming took 3 bases from V and 5 from J; bases not matched to a gene: 10. DNA of the CDR3: TGTGCCAGCAGTTTGGGTGGGGGGACAGGGGTCCACAATGAGCAGTTCTTC. As protein: CASSLGGGTGVHNEQFF.

The chain employs TRBV19 and TRBJ1-2; D is perhaps TRBD1 (6 bases). CDR3 size: 13 residues. The germline CDR1 and CDR2 sequences are LNHDA and SQIVND (reference sequence). V lost 7 bases, J lost 0 bases, and 9 bases lay in between. CDR3 DNA sequence: TGTGCCAGTAACAGGGACCCTAACTATGGCTACACCTTC. This translates into CASNRDPNYGYTF.

V and J are TRBV11-2 and TRBJ2-7; TRBD1 aligns across 8 bases. This CDR3 is built from 15 residues. The germline V gene encodes CDR1 SGHAT and CDR2 FQNNGV. Unmatched junction bases numbered 12, after V lost 5 bases and J lost 6 bases. The DNA for the CDR3 is TGTGCCAGCAGCCCCGGGACAGGCAGGAACAGCGAGCAGTACTTC. It specifies CASSPGTGRNSEQYF. Based on the CDR3 plus reference TRBV11-2 and TRBJ2-7, the full variable domain is EAGVAQSPRYKIIEKRQSVAFWCNPISGHATLYWYQQILGQGPKLLIQFQNNGVVDDSQLPKDRFSAERLKGVDSTLKIQPAKLEDSAVYLCASSPGTGRNSEQYFGPGTRLTVT.

The chain is built from TRBV5-1 and TRBJ2-2; perhaps TRBD2 as D (6 bases). The CDR3 extends over 16 amino acids. Germline values: CDR1 SGHRS, CDR2 YFSETQ. Trimming left V 0 bases short and J 2 bases short, with 11 bases between. The CDR3 DNA is TGCGCCAGCAGCTTGGTTGGTAGCGGCAACACCGGGGAGCTGTTTTTT. It specifies CASSLVGSGNTGELFF. Looking up the rest from reference TRBV5-1 and TRBJ2-2 gives the full variable domain: KAGVTQTPRYLIKTRGQQVTLSCSPISGHRSVSWYQQTPGQGLQFLFEYFSETQRNKGNFPGRFSGRQFSNSRSEMNVSTLELGDSALYLCASSLVGSGNTGELFFGEGSRLTVL.

The chain is built from TRBV30 and TRBJ1-1; TRBD1 might be the D (6 bases). Germline V lookup: CDR1 GTSNPN, CDR2 SVGIG (reference sequence). The CDR3 has 16 residues. V shed 0 bases and J shed 3 bases, with 17 bases lying between them. Here the CDR3 reads CAWSVFGQGRYTEAFF. The CDR3 region has the DNA TGTGCCTGGAGTGTATTCGGGCAGGGGCGATACACTGAAGCTTTCTTT.

This chain uses TRBV4-3 with TRBJ1-1, with 7 bases matching TRBD1. Germline assignment: CDR1 LGHNA and CDR2 YSLEER. Germline trimming cut 0 bases from V and 0 bases from J; bases unmatched to any gene: 10. CDR3 length: 18 amino acids. CDR3: CASSQDPRDRYMNTEAFF. Here the CDR3 DNA reads TGCGCCAGCAGCCAAGATCCCCGGGACAGATATATGAACACTGAAGCTTTCTTT.

The rearrangement uses TRBV28 and TRBJ1-2; the match to TRBD1 covers 7 bases. The CDR3 loop spans 15 amino acids. Germline V gene data show CDR1 as MDHEN and CDR2 as SYDVKM. The J segment lost 3 bases and the V segment lost 2 bases, leaving 6 bases of the junction unmatched. This CDR3 is CASSLPRQGDYGYTF. CDR3 nucleotides: TGTGCCAGCAGTTTACCCCGACAGGGAGACTATGGCTACACCTTC.